A selection of T cell receptor beta chains follows, all from one sample in a study of graft-versus-host responses after intestinal transplantation. The repertoire was sequenced with immunoSEQ multiplex PCR; TCRdb's copy has only in-frame clones and lacks some. The sample contains tens of thousands of clones, 87% of which appear only once. Antigen specificity for these receptors is unknown. This sample comprised unstimulated CD8+ T cells sorted from spleen or lymph node cells, obtained before transplant. The receptors originated from a human donor who was the organ donor for an intestinal transplant. CDR3s include the opening cysteine and the closing phenylalanine or tryptophan. The D gene is left open where the match is weak. Clone sizes are given selectively: once, few, many, or a class where the clone is expanded.

v_gene: TRBV15
abundance: -
j_gene: TRBJ1-3
d_gene: -
CDR3aa: CATSSSHGEGNTIYF
CDR3nt: TGTGCCACCAGCAGCAGCCACGGGGAGGGAAACACCATATATTTT

v_gene: TRBV15
abundance: -
j_gene: TRBJ2-7
d_gene: TRBD1
CDR3aa: CATRGQGYEQYF
CDR3nt: TGTGCCACCCGGGGACAGGGATACGAGCAGTACTTC

v_gene: TRBV28
abundance: -
j_gene: TRBJ2-7
d_gene: -
CDR3aa: CATKGGTNLYEQYF
CDR3nt: TGTGCCACCAAAGGAGGGACAAATCTTTACGAGCAGTACTTC

v_gene: TRBV5-6
abundance: -
j_gene: TRBJ1-1
d_gene: -
CDR3aa: CASSPTPGHTEAFF
CDR3nt: TGTGCCAGCAGCCCTACCCCCGGGCACACTGAAGCTTTCTTT

v_gene: TRBV2
abundance: -
j_gene: TRBJ2-7
d_gene: -
CDR3aa: CASTDNYEQYF
CDR3nt: TGTGCCAGCACCGACAACTACGAGCAGTACTTC

v_gene: TRBV2
abundance: -
j_gene: TRBJ1-2
d_gene: -
CDR3aa: CATTQGLGHYGYTF
CDR3nt: TGTGCCACTACACAGGGTCTGGGTCACTATGGCTACACCTTC

v_gene: TRBV14
abundance: few
j_gene: TRBJ2-7
d_gene: -
CDR3aa: CASSRWGKQYF
CDR3nt: TGTGCCAGCTCTAGATGGGGGAAACAGTACTTC

v_gene: TRBV27
abundance: -
j_gene: TRBJ2-5
d_gene: TRBD1
CDR3aa: CASSSGTGGETQYF
CDR3nt: TGTGCCAGCAGTTCGGGGACAGGGGGAGAGACCCAGTACTTC

v_gene: TRBV6-1
abundance: few
j_gene: TRBJ1-5
d_gene: -
CDR3aa: CASRIDSNQPQHF
CDR3nt: TGTGCCAGCAGGATAGACAGCAATCAGCCCCAGCATTTT

v_gene: TRBV5-1
abundance: -
j_gene: TRBJ2-1
d_gene: TRBD1
CDR3aa: CASSATGNEQFF
CDR3nt: TGCGCCAGCAGCGCGACAGGGAATGAGCAGTTCTTC

v_gene: TRBV7-9
abundance: -
j_gene: TRBJ1-2
d_gene: -
CDR3aa: CASSPTDRPRSGYTF
CDR3nt: TGTGCCAGCAGCCCCACCGACAGGCCGCGGAGTGGCTACACCTTC

v_gene: TRBV11-2
abundance: -
j_gene: TRBJ1-1
d_gene: -
CDR3aa: CASSLVDINGIPGTEAFF
CDR3nt: TGTGCCAGCAGCTTAGTCGATATAAATGGGATACCTGGCACTGAAGCTTTCTTT

v_gene: TRBV5-5
abundance: -
j_gene: TRBJ2-3
d_gene: -
CDR3aa: CASSLGGGADTQYF
CDR3nt: TGTGCCAGCAGCTTAGGAGGGGGCGCGGATACGCAGTATTTT

v_gene: TRBV15
abundance: few
j_gene: TRBJ2-2
d_gene: -
CDR3aa: CATSREGGTGELFF
CDR3nt: TGTGCCACCAGCAGAGAGGGGGGCACCGGGGAGCTGTTTTTT

v_gene: TRBV27
abundance: many
j_gene: TRBJ1-2
d_gene: TRBD1
CDR3aa: CASSLGTGYGYTF
CDR3nt: TGTGCCAGCAGTCTGGGGACAGGGTACGGCTACACCTTC

v_gene: TRBV11-2
abundance: -
j_gene: TRBJ2-3
d_gene: -
CDR3aa: CASSTRWERDTQYF
CDR3nt: TGTGCCAGCAGCACTCGCTGGGAGAGAGATACGCAGTATTTT